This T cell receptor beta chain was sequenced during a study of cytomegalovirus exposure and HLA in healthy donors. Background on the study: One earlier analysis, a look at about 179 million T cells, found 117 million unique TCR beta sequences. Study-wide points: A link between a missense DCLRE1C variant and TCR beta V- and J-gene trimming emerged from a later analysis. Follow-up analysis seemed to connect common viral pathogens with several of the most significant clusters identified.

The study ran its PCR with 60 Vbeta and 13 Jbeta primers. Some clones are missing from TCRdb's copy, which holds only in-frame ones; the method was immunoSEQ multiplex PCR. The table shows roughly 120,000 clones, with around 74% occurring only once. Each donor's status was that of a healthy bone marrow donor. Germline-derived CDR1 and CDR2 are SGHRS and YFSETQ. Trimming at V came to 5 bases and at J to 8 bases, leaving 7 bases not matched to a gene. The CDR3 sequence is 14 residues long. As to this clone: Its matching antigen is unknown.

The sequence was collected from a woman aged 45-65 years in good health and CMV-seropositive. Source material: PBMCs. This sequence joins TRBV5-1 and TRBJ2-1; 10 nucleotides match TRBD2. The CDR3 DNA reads TGCGCCAGCAGAAGCGGGGGGGCCGAACATGAGCAGTTCTTC. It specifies CASRSGGAEHEQFF.